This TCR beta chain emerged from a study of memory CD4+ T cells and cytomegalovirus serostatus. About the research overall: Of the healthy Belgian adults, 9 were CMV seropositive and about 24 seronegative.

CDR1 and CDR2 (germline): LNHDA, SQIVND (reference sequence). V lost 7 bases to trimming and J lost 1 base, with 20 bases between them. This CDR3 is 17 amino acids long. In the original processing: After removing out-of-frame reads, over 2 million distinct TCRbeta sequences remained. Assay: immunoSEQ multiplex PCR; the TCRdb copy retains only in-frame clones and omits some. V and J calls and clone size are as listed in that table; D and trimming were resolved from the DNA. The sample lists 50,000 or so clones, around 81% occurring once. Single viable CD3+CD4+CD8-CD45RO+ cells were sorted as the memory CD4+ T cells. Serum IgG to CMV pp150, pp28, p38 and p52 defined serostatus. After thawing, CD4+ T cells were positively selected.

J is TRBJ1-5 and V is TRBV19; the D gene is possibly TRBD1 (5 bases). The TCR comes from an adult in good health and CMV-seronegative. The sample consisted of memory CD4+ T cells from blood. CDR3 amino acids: CASNPTRGQGSNQPQHF. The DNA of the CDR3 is TGTGCCAGTAACCCGACGCGCGGGCAGGGAAGCAATCAGCCCCAGCATTTT.